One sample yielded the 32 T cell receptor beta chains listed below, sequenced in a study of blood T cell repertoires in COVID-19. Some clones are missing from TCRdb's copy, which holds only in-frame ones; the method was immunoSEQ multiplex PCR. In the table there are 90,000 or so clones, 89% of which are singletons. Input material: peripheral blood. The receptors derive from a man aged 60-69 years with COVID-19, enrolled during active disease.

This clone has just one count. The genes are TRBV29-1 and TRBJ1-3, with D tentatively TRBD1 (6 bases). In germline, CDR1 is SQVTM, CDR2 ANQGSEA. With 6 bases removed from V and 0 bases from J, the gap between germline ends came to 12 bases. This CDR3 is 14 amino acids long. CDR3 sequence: CSVRTARSGNTIYF. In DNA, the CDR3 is TGCAGCGTACGGACAGCCCGCTCTGGAAACACCATATATTTT.

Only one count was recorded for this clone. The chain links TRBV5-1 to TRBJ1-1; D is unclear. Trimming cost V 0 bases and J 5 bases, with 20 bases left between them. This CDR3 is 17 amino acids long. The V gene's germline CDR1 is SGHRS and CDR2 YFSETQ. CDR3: CASSLVPGGESGTEAFF. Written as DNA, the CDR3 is TGCGCCAGCAGCTTGGTACCGGGTGGGGAGTCTGGAACTGAAGCTTTCTTT.

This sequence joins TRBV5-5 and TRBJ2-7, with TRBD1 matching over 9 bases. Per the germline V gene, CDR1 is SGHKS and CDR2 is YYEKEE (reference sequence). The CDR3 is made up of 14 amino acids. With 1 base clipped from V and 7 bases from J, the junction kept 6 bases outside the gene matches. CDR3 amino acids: CASSLMRTGEEQYF. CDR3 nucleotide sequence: TGTGCCAGCAGCTTGATGCGGACAGGGGAAGAGCAGTACTTC.

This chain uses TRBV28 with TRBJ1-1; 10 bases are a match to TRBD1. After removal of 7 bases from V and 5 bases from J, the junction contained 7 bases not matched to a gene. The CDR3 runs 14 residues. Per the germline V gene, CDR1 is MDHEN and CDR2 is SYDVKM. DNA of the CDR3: TGTGCCAGCACCTCGGACAGGGGGAGAACTGAAGCTTTCTTT. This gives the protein CASTSDRGRTEAFF.

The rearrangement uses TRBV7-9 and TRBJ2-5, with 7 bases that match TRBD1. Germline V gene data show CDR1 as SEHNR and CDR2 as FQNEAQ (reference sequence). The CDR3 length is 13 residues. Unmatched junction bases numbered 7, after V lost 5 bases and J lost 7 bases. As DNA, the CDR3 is TGTGCCAGCAGCGTCGAACAGGGGTTGACCCAGTACTTC. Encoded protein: CASSVEQGLTQYF.

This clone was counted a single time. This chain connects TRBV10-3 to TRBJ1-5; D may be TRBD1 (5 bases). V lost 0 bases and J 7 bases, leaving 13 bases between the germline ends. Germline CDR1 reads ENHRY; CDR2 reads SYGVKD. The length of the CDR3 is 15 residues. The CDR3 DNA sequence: TGTGCCATCAGTGAGTCGGGCAGGGAAGGCCAGCCCCAGCATTTT. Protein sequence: CAISESGREGQPQHF.

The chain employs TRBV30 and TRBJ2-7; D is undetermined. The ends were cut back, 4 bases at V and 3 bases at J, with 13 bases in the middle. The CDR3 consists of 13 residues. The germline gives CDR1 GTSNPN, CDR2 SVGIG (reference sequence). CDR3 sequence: CAWNYGFDYEQYF. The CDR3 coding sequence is TGTGCCTGGAACTACGGTTTTGACTACGAGCAGTACTTC.

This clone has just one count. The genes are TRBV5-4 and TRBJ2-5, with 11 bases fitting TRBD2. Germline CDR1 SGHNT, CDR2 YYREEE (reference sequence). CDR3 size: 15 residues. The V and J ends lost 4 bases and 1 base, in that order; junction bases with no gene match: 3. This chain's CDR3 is CASSTGLAGQETQYF. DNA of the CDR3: TGTGCCAGCAGCACAGGACTAGCGGGCCAAGAGACCCAGTACTTC.

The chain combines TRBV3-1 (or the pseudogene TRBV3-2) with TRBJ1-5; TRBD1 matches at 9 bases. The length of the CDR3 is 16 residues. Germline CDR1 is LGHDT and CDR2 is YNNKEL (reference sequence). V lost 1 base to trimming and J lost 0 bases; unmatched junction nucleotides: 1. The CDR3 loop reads CASSQGTGDSNQPQHF. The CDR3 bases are TGTGCCAGCAGCCAAGGGACAGGGGATAGCAATCAGCCCCAGCATTTT.

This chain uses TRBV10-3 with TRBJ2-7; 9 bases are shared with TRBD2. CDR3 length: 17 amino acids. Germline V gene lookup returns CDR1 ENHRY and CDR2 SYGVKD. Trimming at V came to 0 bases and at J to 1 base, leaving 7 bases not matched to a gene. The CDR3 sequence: CAISESNRLAESYEQYF. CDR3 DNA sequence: TGTGCCATCAGTGAGTCGAACCGACTAGCGGAATCCTACGAGCAGTACTTC.

CDR3 amino acids: CASSPQLAEKNIQYF. The CDR3 nucleotides read TGTGCCAGCAGTCCTCAACTAGCGGAAAAAAACATTCAGTACTTC. J is TRBJ2-4 and V is TRBV7-9; 8 nucleotides line up with TRBD2. J lost 4 bases, V lost 6 bases, and 8 bases had no gene match. Germline V gene data show CDR1 as SEHNR and CDR2 as FQNEAQ (reference sequence). The CDR3 loop spans 15 amino acids.

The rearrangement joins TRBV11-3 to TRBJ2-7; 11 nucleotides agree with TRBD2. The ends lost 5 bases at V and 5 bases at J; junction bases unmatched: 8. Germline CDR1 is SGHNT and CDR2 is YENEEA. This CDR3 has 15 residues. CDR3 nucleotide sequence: TGTGCCAGCAGCCTCACACTAGCGGGAGAAGACGAGCAGTACTTC. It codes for CASSLTLAGEDEQYF.

CDR3: CASSLNDRASGDEQYF. The CDR3 nucleotides are TGCGCCAGCAGCTTGAATGATCGAGCTAGCGGGGACGAGCAGTACTTC. This chain joins TRBV5-1 and TRBJ2-7, with 9 bases lining up with TRBD2. Germline V gene lookup returns CDR1 SGHRS and CDR2 YFSETQ. Trimming removed 1 base from V and 5 bases from J; junction bases left unmatched: 10. The CDR3 is 16 residues long.

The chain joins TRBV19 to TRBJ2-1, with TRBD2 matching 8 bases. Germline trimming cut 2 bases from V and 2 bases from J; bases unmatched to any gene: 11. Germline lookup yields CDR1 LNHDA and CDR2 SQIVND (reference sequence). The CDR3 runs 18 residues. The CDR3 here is CASSIKGPGLVPYNEQFF. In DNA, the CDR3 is TGTGCCAGTAGTATAAAGGGACCGGGACTAGTCCCCTACAATGAGCAGTTCTTC.

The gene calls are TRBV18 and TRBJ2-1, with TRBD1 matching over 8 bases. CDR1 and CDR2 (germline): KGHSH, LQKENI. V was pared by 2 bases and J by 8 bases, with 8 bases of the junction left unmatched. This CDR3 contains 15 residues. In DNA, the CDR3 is TGTGCCAGCTCACCAAGGACAGGGAGTAAAGATGAGCAGTTCTTC. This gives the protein CASSPRTGSKDEQFF.

The CDR3 nucleotides read TGTGCCAGCTCACCCCCAGGACTAGCGGGTAATGAGCAGTTCTTC. It codes for CASSPPGLAGNEQFF. This rearrangement joins TRBV18 to TRBJ2-1; TRBD2 matches 11 bases. The germline gives CDR1 KGHSH, CDR2 LQKENI. The CDR3 extends over 15 amino acids. V was clipped by 3 bases and J by 7 bases; unmatched bases: 5.

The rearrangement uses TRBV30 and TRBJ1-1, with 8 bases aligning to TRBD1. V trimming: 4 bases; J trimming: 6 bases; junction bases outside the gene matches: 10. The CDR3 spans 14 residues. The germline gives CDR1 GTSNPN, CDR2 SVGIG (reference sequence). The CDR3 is CAWKAGQGLPEAFF. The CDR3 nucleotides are TGTGCCTGGAAGGCCGGACAGGGTTTACCTGAAGCTTTCTTT.

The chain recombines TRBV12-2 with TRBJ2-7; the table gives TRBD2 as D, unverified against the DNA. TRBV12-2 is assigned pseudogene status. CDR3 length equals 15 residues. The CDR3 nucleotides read TGTGCAAGTCGCTTAGGAAGAGAGGGATCGGGCGAGCAGTACTTC. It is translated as CASRLGREGSGEQYF.

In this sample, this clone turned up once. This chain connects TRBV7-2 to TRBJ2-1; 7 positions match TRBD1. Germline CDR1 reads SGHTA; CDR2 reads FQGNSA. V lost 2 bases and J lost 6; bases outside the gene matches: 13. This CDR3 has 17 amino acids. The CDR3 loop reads CASSLSFSGQNFNEQFF. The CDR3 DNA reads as TGTGCCAGCAGCTTAAGTTTTTCGGGACAGAACTTCAATGAGCAGTTCTTC.

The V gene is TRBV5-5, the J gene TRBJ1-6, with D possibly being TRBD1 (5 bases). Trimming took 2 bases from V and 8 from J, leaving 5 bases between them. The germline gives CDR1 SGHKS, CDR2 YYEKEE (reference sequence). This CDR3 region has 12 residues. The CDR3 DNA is TGTGCCAGCAGCTTACAGGATTCACCCCTCCACTTT. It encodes CASSLQDSPLHF.

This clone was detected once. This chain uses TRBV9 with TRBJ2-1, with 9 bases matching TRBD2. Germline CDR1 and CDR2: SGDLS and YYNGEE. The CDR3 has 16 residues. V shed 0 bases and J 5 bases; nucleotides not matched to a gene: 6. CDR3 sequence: CASSVDSGRFHNEQFF. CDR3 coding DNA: TGTGCCAGCAGCGTAGACAGCGGGAGGTTCCACAATGAGCAGTTCTTC.

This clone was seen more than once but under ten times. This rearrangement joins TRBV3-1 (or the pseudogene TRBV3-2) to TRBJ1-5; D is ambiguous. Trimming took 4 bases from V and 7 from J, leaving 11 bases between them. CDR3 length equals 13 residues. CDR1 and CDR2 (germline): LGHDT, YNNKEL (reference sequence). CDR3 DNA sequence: TGTGCCAGCAGCCCTTCCGGAGACCAGCCCCAGCATTTT. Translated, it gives CASSPSGDQPQHF.

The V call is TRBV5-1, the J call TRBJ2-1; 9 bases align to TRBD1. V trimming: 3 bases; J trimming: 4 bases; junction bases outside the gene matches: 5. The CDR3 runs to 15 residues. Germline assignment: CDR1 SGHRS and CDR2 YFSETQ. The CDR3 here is CASSSGQGNYNEQFF. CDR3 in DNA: TGCGCCAGCAGCTCGGGACAGGGAAATTACAATGAGCAGTTCTTC.

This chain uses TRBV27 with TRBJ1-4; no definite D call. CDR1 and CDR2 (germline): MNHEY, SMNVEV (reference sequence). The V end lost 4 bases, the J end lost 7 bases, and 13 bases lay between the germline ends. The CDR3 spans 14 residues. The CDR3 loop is CASSSQRWGEKLFF. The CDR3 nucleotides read TGTGCCAGCAGTTCCCAGCGGTGGGGTGAAAAACTGTTTTTT.

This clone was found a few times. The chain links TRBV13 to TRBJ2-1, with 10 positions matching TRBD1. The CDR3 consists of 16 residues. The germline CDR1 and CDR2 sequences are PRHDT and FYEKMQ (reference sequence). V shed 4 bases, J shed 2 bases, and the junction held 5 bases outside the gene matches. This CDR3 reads CASSSWTGGPYNEQFF. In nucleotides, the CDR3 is TGTGCCAGCAGCTCCTGGACAGGGGGTCCCTACAATGAGCAGTTCTTC.

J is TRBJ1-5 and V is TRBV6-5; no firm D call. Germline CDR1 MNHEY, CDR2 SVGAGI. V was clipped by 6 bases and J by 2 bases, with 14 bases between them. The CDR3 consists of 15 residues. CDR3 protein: CASSYTPSGNQPQHF. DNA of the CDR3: TGTGCCAGCAGCTACACACCCTCTGGCAATCAGCCCCAGCATTTT.

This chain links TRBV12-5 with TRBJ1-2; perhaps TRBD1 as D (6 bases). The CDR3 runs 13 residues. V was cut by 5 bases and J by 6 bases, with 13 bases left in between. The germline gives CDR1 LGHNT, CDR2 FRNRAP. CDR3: CASGLLGANGYTF. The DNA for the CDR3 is TGTGCTAGTGGTCTCCTGGGGGCGAATGGCTACACCTTC.

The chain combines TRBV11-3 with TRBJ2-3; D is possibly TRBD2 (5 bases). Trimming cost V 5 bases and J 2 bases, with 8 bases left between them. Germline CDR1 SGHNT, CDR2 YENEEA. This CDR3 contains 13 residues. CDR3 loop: CASSRTSTDTQYF. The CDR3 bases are TGTGCCAGCAGCCGGACTTCCACAGATACGCAGTATTTT.

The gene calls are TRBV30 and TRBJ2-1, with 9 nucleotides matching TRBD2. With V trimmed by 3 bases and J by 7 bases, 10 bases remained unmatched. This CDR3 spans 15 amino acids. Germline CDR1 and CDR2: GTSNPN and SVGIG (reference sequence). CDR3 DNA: TGTGCCTGGAGGTGGGCGGGAGGGCCGGGTAATGAGCAGTTCTTC. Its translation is CAWRWAGGPGNEQFF.

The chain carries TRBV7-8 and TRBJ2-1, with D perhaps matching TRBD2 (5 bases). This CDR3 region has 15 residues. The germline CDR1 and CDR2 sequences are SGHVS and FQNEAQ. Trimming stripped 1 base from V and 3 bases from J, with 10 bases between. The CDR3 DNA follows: TGTGCCAGCAGCTTAGGTTCTAGCAACTACAATGAGCAGTTCTTC. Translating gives CASSLGSSNYNEQFF.

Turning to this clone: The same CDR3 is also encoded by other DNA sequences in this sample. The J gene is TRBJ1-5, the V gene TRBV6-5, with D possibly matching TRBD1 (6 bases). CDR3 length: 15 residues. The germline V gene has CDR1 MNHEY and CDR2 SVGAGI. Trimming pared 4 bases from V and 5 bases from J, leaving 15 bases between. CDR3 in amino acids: CASSSRQGRDQPQHF. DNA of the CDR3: TGTGCCAGCAGTTCTAGGCAGGGGAGGGATCAGCCCCAGCATTTT.

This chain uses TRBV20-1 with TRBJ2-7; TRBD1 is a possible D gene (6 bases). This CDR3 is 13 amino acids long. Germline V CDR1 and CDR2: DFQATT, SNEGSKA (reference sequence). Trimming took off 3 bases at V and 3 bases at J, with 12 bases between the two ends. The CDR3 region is CSASGRDIYEQYF. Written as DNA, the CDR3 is TGCAGTGCTAGTGGCAGGGACATCTACGAGCAGTACTTC.